The 3 T cell receptor beta chains reported below all come from one sample, sequenced in a study of CD4 T cells in relation to SARS-CoV-2 and coronaviruses. Their recognized antigens are unknown. Generated by immunoSEQ multiplex PCR, the TCRdb table keeps only in-frame clones and is missing some. This table has about 25,000 clones, about four fifths appearing once. The unexposed donors gave CD4+ T cells in about 2011-2018, prior to COVID-19. Isolation of CD4+ T cells took place after about 9 days in culture. The sample consisted of CD4+ T cells from PBMCs, cultured in vitro. Receptors were obtained from a human donor in good health.

This clone was seen just once. This chain connects TRBV5-1 to TRBJ2-5; TRBD2 matches 8 bases. CDR3 size: 14 residues. CDR1 is SGHRS, CDR2 YFSETQ, per germline. CDR3 nucleotide sequence: TGCGCTACCGCGGTGAGCGGGAGTGGCGAGACCCAGTACTTC. It translates to CATAVSGSGETQYF.

This clone was recorded only once. This chain links TRBV9 with TRBJ2-7, with D tentatively TRBD2 (6 bases). The length of the CDR3 is 14 residues. With 4 bases removed from V and 0 bases from J, the gap between germline ends came to 11 bases. The V gene's germline CDR1 is SGDLS and CDR2 YYNGEE. The CDR3 loop is CASSQGGASYEQYF. The CDR3 coding sequence is TGTGCCAGCAGCCAAGGCGGGGCCTCCTACGAGCAGTACTTC.

The chain carries TRBV7-8 and TRBJ1-1, with TRBD1 identical over 8 bases. Trimming cost V 3 bases and J 11 bases; bases outside gene matches: 2. From germline, CDR1 is SGHVS and CDR2 FQNEAQ. CDR3 length: 11 residues. The CDR3 DNA reads TGTGCCAGCAGCTTGGGACAGGAGGCTTTCTTT. Its translation is CASSLGQEAFF. The full variable domain, rest sourced from reference TRBV7-8 and TRBJ1-1, is GAGVSQSPRYKVAKRGQDVALRCDPISGHVSLFWYQQALGQGPEFLTYFQNEAQLDKSGLPSDRFFAERPEGSVSTLKIQRTQQEDSAVYLCASSLGQEAFFGQGTRLTVV.